The T cell receptor beta chain under discussion was sequenced for a study of tumor-infiltrating lymphocytes in primary liver carcinoma. Background on the study: Tumor staging was T1-T3 N0M0; sizes spanned roughly 4.2 to 10 cm across.

CDR3 length: 13 residues. The V gene lost 9 bases and the J gene lost 10 bases, with 18 bases spanning the gap. Germline loops: CDR1 WNHNN, CDR2 SYGVQD (reference sequence). A constant-region primer primed TCR beta cDNA synthesis from 500 ng of total RNA. Researchers made the TCR beta libraries by running three nested multiplex PCR rounds with slightly modified ARM-PCR. Forward primers for TRBV1-TRBV30 and a C-beta reverse primer served the first two PCR rounds, at around 11 cycles each. TCRdb re-analysed the multiplex PCR reads in MiXCR, keeping a single row per CDR3 protein. The data hold roughly 70,000 distinct CDR3 sequences, with roughly two thirds observed a single time. Co-extraction yielded RNA and DNA from around 20-30 mg of unsorted bulk tissue.

This chain joins TRBV10-1 and TRBJ2-2; D is perhaps TRBD2 (6 bases). Source material: liver tumor tissue from sampling region 4. Noted subset: tumor region T4, right-lateral pole. The source of this sequence is a man between 35 and 55 years old with primary liver carcinoma and hepatitis B virus infection. The CDR3, as DNA: TGCGCCAGGAGTACCGGGAGTGCCGTGGAGCTGTTTTTT. Translating gives CARSTGSAVELFF.